Below, 6 T cell receptor beta chains from the same sample are listed, as sequenced in a study of cytomegalovirus exposure and HLA in healthy donors. PCR primers comprised 60 Vbeta and 13 Jbeta primers. Assay: immunoSEQ multiplex PCR; the TCRdb copy retains only in-frame clones and omits some. The data hold about 120,000 clones, with about four fifths observed a single time. The sample was PBMCs. All receptors come from a woman aged 40 to 49 in good health and CMV-seronegative.

This chain links TRBV29-1 with TRBJ2-7; D is uncertain. Between the trimmed V and J ends, which lost 3 bases and 6 bases, there was a span of 18 bases. Germline V gene lookup returns CDR1 SQVTM and CDR2 ANQGSEA. CDR3 length equals 14 residues. The CDR3: CSVDGLGILGEQYF. The CDR3 coding sequence is TGCAGCGTTGACGGTTTGGGCATCCTCGGCGAGCAGTACTTC.

This clone has just one count. The chain has TRBV7-2 and TRBJ2-3, with D uncertain. Germline CDR1 reads SGHTA; CDR2 reads FQGNSA. With 3 bases removed from V and 4 bases from J, the gap between germline ends came to 14 bases. The CDR3 consists of 15 residues. This CDR3 reads CASSFSGRVADTQYF. The CDR3 bases are TGTGCCAGCAGCTTCTCCGGTCGGGTGGCAGATACGCAGTATTTT. Using reference TRBV7-2 and TRBJ2-3 for the parts outside the CDR3, the full variable domain is GAGVSQSPSNKVTEKGKDVELRCDPISGHTALYWYRQSLGQGLEFLIYFQGNSAPDKSGLPSDRFSAERTGGSVSTLTIQRTQQEDSAVYLCASSFSGRVADTQYFGPGTRLTVL.

The chain links TRBV2 to TRBJ2-3, with TRBD1 identical over 7 bases. Germline CDR1 reads SNHLY; CDR2 reads FYNNEI. V was pared by 2 bases and J by 0 bases, with 5 bases of the junction left unmatched. The CDR3 loop spans 16 amino acids. CDR3 coding DNA: TGTGCCAGCAGTGAATATGGGGACAGTAGCACAGATACGCAGTATTTT. Protein product: CASSEYGDSSTDTQYF.

The V call is TRBV18, the J call TRBJ1-1, with TRBD1 identical over 9 bases. CDR3 length equals 14 residues. J was trimmed by 5 bases and V by 3 bases; bases with no gene match: 4. Germline assignment: CDR1 KGHSH and CDR2 LQKENI. CDR3 sequence reads: CASSPSTGGTEAFF. The CDR3 nucleotides are TGTGCCAGCTCACCGTCGACAGGGGGGACTGAAGCTTTCTTT.

This chain joins TRBV4-1 and TRBJ1-4, with D unclear. V lost 4 bases and J lost 5, with 5 bases in between. The germline gives CDR1 MGHRA, CDR2 YSYEKL. The CDR3 consists of 12 residues. The CDR3 DNA reads as TGCGCCAGCAGCCCATTCAATGAAAAACTGTTTTTT. Encoded protein: CASSPFNEKLFF.

The rearrangement joins TRBV9 to TRBJ1-2; D is ambiguous. Germline V lookup: CDR1 SGDLS, CDR2 YYNGEE. This CDR3 is built from 14 residues. V gave up 0 bases and J gave up 8 bases, with 14 bases separating them. Written as DNA, the CDR3 is TGTGCCAGCAGCGTAGCTACGGGGAATCAGGGCTACACCTTC. As protein: CASSVATGNQGYTF.